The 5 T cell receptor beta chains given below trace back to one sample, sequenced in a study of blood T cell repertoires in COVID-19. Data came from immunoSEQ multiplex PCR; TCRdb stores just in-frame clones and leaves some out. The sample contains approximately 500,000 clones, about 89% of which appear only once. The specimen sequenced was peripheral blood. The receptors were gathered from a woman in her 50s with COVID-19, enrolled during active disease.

DNA of the CDR3: TGCGCCAGCAGCCAAGATAGAGTGCTGGGGACTAGACATGAGCAGTTCTTC. Amino acids: CASSQDRVLGTRHEQFF. This chain uses TRBV4-1 with TRBJ2-1; TRBD2 agrees at 8 bases. Germline trimming cut 0 bases from V and 8 bases from J; bases unmatched to any gene: 12. The CDR3 runs to 17 residues. Looked up from germline, CDR1 is MGHRA and CDR2 is YSYEKL.

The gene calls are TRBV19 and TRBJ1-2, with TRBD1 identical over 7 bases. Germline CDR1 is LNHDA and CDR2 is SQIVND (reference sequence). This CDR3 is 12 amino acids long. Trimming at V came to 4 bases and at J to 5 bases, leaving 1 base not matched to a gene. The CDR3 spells CASSRGQYGYTF. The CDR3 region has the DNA TGTGCCAGTAGTAGGGGACAGTATGGCTACACCTTC. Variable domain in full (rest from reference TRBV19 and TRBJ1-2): DGGITQSPKYLFRKEGQNVTLSCEQNLNHDAMYWYRQDPGQGLRLIYYSQIVNDFQKGDIAEGYSVSREKKESFPLTVTSAQKNPTAFYLCASSRGQYGYTFGSGTRLTVV.

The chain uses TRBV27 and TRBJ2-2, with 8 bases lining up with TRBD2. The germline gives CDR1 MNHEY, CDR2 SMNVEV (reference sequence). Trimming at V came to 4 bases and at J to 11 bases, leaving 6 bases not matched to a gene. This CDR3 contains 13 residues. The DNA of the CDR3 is TGTGCCAGCAGTTCCCAGACTAGCGACGAGCTGTTTTTT. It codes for CASSSQTSDELFF.

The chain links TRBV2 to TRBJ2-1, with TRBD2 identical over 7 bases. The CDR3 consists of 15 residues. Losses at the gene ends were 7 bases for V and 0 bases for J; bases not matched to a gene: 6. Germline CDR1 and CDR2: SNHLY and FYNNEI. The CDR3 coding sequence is TGTGCCAGCAATAAGCGGGGCACCTCCTACAATGAGCAGTTCTTC. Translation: CASNKRGTSYNEQFF.

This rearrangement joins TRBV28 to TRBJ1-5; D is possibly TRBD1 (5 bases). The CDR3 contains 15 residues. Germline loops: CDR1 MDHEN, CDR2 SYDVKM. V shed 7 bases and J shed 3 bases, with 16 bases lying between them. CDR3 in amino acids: CASTTVGGDNQPQHF. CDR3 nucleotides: TGTGCCAGCACTACCGTGGGAGGGGACAATCAGCCCCAGCATTTT.